The sequence of this TCR beta chain was determined in a study of CD8+CD57+ T cells in acquired aplastic anemia. Across the study: Recorded DNA amounts for sorted CD4+ and CD8+ cells had an average of about 3 ug.

Broader study findings: Controls did not differ significantly from patients in CD8+ Simpson's diversity.

The CDR3 totals 16 residues. V was clipped by 5 bases and J by 0 bases; unmatched bases: 7. Germline CDR1 reads SGHVS; CDR2 reads FQNEAQ. A word on this clonotype: What it binds is unknown.

Genomic DNA, serving as template, underwent TCR beta VDJ and CDR3 profiling. Via MiXCR, TCRdb re-called the reads, giving one row per CDR3 protein. The table shows roughly 170,000 distinct CDR3 sequences, with about 60% occurring only once. This chain uses TRBV7-8 with TRBJ1-3; 7 nucleotides align to TRBD1. The TCR comes from a human donor in good health. The sample was sorted CD4+, CD8+, or CD8+CD57+ T cells (not recorded which) from PBMCs. CDR3 sequence (DNA): TGTGCCAGCAGCCCGCGGACAGGATCCTCTGGAAACACCATATATTTT. Protein sequence: CASSPRTGSSGNTIYF.